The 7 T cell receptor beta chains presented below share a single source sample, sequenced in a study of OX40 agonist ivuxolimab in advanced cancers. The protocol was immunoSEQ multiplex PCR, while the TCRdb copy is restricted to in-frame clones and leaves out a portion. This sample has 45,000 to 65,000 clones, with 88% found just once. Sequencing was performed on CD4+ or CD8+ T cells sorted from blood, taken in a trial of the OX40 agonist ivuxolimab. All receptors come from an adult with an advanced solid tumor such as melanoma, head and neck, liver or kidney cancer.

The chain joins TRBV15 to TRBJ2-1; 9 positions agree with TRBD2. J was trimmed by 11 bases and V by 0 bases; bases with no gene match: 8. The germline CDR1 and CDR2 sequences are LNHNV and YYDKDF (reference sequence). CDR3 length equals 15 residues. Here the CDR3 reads CATSREGSTSGKQFF. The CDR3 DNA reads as TGTGCCACCAGCAGAGAGGGTTCGACTAGCGGAAAGCAGTTCTTC.

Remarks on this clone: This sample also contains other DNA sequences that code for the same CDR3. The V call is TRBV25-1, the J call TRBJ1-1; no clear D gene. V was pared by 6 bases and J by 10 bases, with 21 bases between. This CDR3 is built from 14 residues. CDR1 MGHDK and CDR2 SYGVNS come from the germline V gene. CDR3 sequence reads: CASSETGWASVAFF. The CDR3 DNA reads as TGTGCCAGCAGCGAGACGGGGTGGGCGTCTGTAGCTTTCTTT.

The chain's CDR3 is CASSFWTGAEAFF. Here the CDR3 DNA reads TGTGCCAGCAGTTTTTGGACAGGGGCTGAAGCTTTCTTT. The rearrangement joins TRBV27 to TRBJ1-1, with TRBD1 matching over 9 bases. The CDR3 has 13 amino acids. Germline V lookup: CDR1 MNHEY, CDR2 SMNVEV (reference sequence). V lost 3 bases, J lost 6 bases, and 2 bases stayed unmatched.

CDR3 DNA sequence: TGTGCCAGCAGTTCGGGGTTCGGGGAAAAACTGTTTTTT. This gives the protein CASSSGFGEKLFF. V and J are TRBV2 and TRBJ1-4; D uncertain. With 5 bases removed from V and 8 bases from J, the gap between germline ends came to 12 bases. The CDR3 has 13 amino acids. Germline V gene sequence: CDR1 SNHLY, CDR2 FYNNEI.

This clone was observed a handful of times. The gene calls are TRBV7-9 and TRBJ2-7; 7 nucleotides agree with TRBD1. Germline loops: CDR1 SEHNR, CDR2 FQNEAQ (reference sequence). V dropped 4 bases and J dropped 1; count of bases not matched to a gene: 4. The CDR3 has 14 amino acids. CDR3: CASSSTGQSYEQYF. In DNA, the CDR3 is TGTGCCAGCAGCTCAACGGGACAGTCCTACGAGCAGTACTTC.

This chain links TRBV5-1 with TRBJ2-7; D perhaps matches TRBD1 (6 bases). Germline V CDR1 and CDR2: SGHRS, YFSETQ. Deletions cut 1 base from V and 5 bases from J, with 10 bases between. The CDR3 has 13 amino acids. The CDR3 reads CASSLNRVDEQYF. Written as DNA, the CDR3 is TGCGCCAGCAGCTTGAACAGGGTGGACGAGCAGTACTTC.

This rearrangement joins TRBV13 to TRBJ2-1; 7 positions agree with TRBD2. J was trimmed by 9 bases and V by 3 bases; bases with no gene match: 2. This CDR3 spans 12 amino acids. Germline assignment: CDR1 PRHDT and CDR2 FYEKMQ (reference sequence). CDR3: CASSLWGGEQFF. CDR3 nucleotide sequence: TGTGCCAGCAGCTTGTGGGGGGGTGAGCAGTTCTTC.